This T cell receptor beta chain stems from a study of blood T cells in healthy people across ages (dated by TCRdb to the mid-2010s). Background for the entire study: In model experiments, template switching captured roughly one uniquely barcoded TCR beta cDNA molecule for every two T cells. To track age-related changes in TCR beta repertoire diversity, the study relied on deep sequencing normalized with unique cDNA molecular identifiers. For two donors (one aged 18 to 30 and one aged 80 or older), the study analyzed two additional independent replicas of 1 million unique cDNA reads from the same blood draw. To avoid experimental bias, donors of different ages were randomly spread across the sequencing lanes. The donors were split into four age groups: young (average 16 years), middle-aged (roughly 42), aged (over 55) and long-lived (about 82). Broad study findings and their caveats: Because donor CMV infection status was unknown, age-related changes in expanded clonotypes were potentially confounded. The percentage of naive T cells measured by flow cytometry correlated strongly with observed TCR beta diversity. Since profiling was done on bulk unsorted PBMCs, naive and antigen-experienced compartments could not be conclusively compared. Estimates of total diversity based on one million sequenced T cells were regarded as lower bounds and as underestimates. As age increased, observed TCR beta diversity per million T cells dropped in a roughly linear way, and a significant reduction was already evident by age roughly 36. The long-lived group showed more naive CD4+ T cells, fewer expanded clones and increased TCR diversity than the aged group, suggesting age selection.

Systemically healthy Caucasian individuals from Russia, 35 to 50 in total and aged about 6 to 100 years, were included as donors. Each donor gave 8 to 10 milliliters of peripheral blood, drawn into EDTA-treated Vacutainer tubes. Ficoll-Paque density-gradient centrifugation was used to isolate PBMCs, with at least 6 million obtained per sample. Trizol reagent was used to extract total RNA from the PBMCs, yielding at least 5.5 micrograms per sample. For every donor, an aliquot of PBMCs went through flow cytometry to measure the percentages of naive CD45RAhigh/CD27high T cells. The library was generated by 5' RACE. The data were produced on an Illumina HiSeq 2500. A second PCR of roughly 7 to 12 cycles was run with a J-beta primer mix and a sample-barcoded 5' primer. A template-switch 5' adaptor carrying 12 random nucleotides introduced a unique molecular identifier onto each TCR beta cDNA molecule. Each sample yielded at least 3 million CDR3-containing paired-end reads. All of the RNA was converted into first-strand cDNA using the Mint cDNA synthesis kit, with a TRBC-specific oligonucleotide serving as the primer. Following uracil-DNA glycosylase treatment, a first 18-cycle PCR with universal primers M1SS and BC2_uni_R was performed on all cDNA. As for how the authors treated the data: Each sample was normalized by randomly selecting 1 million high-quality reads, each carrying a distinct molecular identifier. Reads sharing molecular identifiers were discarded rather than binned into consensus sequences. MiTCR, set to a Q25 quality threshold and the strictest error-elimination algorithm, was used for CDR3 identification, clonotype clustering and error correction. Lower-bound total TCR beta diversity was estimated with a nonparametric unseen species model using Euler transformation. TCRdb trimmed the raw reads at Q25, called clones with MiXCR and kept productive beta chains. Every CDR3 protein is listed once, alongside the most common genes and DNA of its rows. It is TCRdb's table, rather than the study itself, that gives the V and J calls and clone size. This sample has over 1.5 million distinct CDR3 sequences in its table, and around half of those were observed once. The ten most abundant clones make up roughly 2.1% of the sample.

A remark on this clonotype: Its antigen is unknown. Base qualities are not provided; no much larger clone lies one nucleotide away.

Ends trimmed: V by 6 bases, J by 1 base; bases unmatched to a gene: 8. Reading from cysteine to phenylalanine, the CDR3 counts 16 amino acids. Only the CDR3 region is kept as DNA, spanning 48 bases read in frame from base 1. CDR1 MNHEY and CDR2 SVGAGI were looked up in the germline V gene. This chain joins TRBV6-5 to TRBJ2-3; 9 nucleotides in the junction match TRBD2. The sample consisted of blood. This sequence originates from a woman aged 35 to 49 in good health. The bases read TGTGCCAGCAGATTCCTTAGCGGGGGCCGCACAGATACGCAGTATTTT. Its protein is CASRFLSGGRTDTQYF.